These 22 T cell receptor beta chains originate from one sample sequenced in a study of OX40 agonist ivuxolimab in advanced cancers. Generated by immunoSEQ multiplex PCR, the TCRdb table keeps only in-frame clones and is missing some. The table shows 45,000 to 50,000 clones, with around 74% occurring only once. Source: CD4+ or CD8+ T cells sorted from blood, taken in a trial of the OX40 agonist ivuxolimab. The source of these receptors is an adult with an advanced solid tumor such as melanoma, head and neck, liver or kidney cancer.

The V call is TRBV5-8, the J call TRBJ2-7; 7 nucleotides align to TRBD1. The CDR3 runs to 13 residues. The V segment lost 7 bases and the J segment 9 bases; nucleotides outside the gene matches: 13. Germline V gene sequence: CDR1 SGHTS, CDR2 YDEGEE. CDR3 protein: CASSVQQGYRQYF. In DNA form, the CDR3 reads TGTGCCAGCTCAGTGCAACAGGGGTACCGGCAGTACTTC.

This chain uses TRBV10-2 with TRBJ1-2; D unresolved. The CDR3 is made up of 11 amino acids. Germline V gives CDR1 WSHSY, CDR2 SAAADI. V was trimmed by 4 bases and J by 5 bases, leaving 5 bases between them. CDR3 sequence: CASSADYGYTF. The CDR3 DNA reads TGCGCCAGCAGTGCCGATTATGGCTACACCTTC.

This chain joins TRBV4-2 and TRBJ2-1; D gene unclear. The ends were cut back, 2 bases at V and 2 bases at J, with 10 bases in the middle. The CDR3 consists of 15 residues. CDR1 is LGHNA and CDR2 is YNFKEQ in the germline V gene. CDR3 DNA sequence: TGTGCCAGCAGCCAAAATGGGTCCCCCTACAATGAGCAGTTCTTC. Translating it yields CASSQNGSPYNEQFF.

This clone appeared a single time. The chain joins TRBV5-1 to TRBJ2-2; D not certain. The germline CDR1 and CDR2 sequences are SGHRS and YFSETQ. The ends were cut back, 4 bases at V and 3 bases at J, with 10 bases in the middle. The CDR3 extends over 14 amino acids. The CDR3 reads CASSPGHYTGELFF. The CDR3 nucleotides read TGCGCCAGCAGCCCGGGCCATTACACCGGGGAGCTGTTTTTT.

This clone was observed a few times. CDR3 DNA: TGTGCCAGCAGTAGAGGGACAGGGTTGTTAATAGATACGCAGTATTTT. It translates to CASSRGTGLLIDTQYF. The V and J genes are TRBV6-6 and TRBJ2-3, with TRBD1 matching over 9 bases. The CDR3 contains 16 residues. Germline loops: CDR1 MNHNY, CDR2 SVGAGI (reference sequence). With V trimmed by 5 bases and J by 5 bases, 11 bases remained unmatched.

CDR3 residues: CASSIGSGEYNEQFF. The DNA for the CDR3 is TGTGCCTCCTCCATAGGGTCGGGGGAGTACAATGAGCAGTTCTTC. The chain recombines TRBV10-3 with TRBJ2-1; weak D call: TRBD2 (6 bases). The CDR3 is 15 residues long. CDR1 ENHRY and CDR2 SYGVKD come from the germline V gene. V was clipped by 11 bases and J by 4 bases, with 21 bases between them.

V is TRBV10-2 and J is TRBJ1-2, with D unresolved. This CDR3 region has 13 residues. Germline values: CDR1 WSHSY, CDR2 SAAADI. The V end was cut by 3 bases, the J end by 0 bases, with 5 bases between. The CDR3 nucleotides are TGCGCCAGCAGTGAAGGGCCTAACTATGGCTACACCTTC. It yields the protein CASSEGPNYGYTF.

This chain connects TRBV19 to TRBJ2-7; 9 positions agree with TRBD2. In germline, CDR1 is LNHDA, CDR2 SQIVND (reference sequence). With V trimmed by 4 bases and J by 3 bases, 7 bases remained unmatched. The CDR3 contains 15 residues. For the CDR3, the DNA is TGTGCCAGTAGTAAGTTGGCTAGCGGGGACTACGAGCAGTACTTC. Encoded protein: CASSKLASGDYEQYF.

The gene calls are TRBV6-1 and TRBJ1-6; D call uncertain. Germline CDR1 MNHNS, CDR2 SASEGT. Trimming removed 7 bases from V and 6 bases from J, with 10 bases in between. CDR3 length: 13 residues. Written as DNA, the CDR3 is TGTGCCAGCAAGGCCGGCCTTAATTCACCCCTCCACTTT. Residues: CASKAGLNSPLHF.

The rearrangement uses TRBV6-6 and TRBJ2-7; TRBD1 matches at 8 bases. From germline, CDR1 is MNHNY and CDR2 SVGAGI (reference sequence). The V gene end was trimmed by 9 bases and the J gene end by 9 bases; junction bases not matched to a gene: 10. This CDR3 spans 12 amino acids. This chain's CDR3 is CASLGTGPVQYF. CDR3 bases: TGTGCCAGTCTGGGGACAGGCCCGGTGCAGTACTTC.

The chain couples TRBV14 to TRBJ2-3; D unresolved. This CDR3 is 11 amino acids long. Germline CDR1 is SGHDN and CDR2 is FVKESK. Deletions cut 8 bases from V and 0 bases from J, with 3 bases between. The CDR3 sequence: CASVSTDTQYF. In DNA, the CDR3 is TGTGCCAGCGTCAGCACAGATACGCAGTATTTT.

Remarks on this clone: Other nucleotide sequences in the sample specify the same CDR3. J is TRBJ2-6 and V is TRBV29-1; D not certain. V lost 2 bases to trimming and J lost 0 bases, with 2 bases between them. Germline-derived CDR1 and CDR2 are SQVTM and ANQGSEA. The CDR3 contains 13 residues. Written as DNA, the CDR3 is TGCAGCGTTGAAAGCTCTGGGGCCAACGTCCTGACTTTC. Protein product: CSVESSGANVLTF.

The V and J genes are TRBV7-9 and TRBJ2-3; D uncertain. This CDR3 spans 13 amino acids. Between the trimmed V and J ends, which lost 4 bases and 3 bases, there was a span of 8 bases. In germline, CDR1 is SEHNR, CDR2 FQNEAQ (reference sequence). CDR3 protein: CASSSARTDTQYF. The CDR3 DNA sequence: TGTGCCAGCAGCTCAGCTCGGACAGATACGCAGTATTTT.

The rearrangement links TRBV7-2 to TRBJ1-1; D gene unclear. There are 13 residues in the CDR3. CDR1 and CDR2 from the germline V gene are SGHTA and FQGNSA. Trimming took 6 bases from V and 9 from J, leaving 17 bases between them. CDR3 bases: TGTGCCAGCAGGGTCCGGGCAGGCCTAAAAGCTTTCTTT. It yields the protein CASRVRAGLKAFF.

The rearrangement joins TRBV5-1 to TRBJ1-4; 8 bases are a match to TRBD1. The CDR3 totals 15 residues. Germline V gene data show CDR1 as SGHRS and CDR2 as YFSETQ. Trimming removed 3 bases from V and 6 bases from J; junction bases left unmatched: 7. Here the CDR3 reads CASSSGQVGDEKLFF. CDR3 DNA: TGCGCCAGCAGCTCGGGACAGGTGGGGGATGAAAAACTGTTTTTT.

The chain couples TRBV7-3 to TRBJ2-1; TRBD2 is a possible D gene (5 bases). V was trimmed by 4 bases and J by 8 bases, leaving 18 bases between them. The CDR3 has 15 amino acids. The germline V gene encodes CDR1 SGHTA and CDR2 FQGTGA. In DNA form, the CDR3 reads TGTGCCAGCAGCTCAACAAATTTCGAGGGTGATGAGCAGTTCTTC. Translating gives CASSSTNFEGDEQFF.

The J gene is TRBJ2-2, the V gene TRBV7-3; 8 bases map to TRBD1. V shed 0 bases and J 5 bases; nucleotides not matched to a gene: 2. CDR3 length equals 15 residues. The germline CDR1 and CDR2 sequences are SGHTA and FQGTGA. The CDR3 sequence: CASSLTGQGTGELFF. The DNA for the CDR3 is TGTGCCAGCAGCTTAACCGGACAGGGAACCGGGGAGCTGTTTTTT. The complete variable domain, with remaining parts taken from reference TRBV7-3 and TRBJ2-2, reads GAGVSQTPSNKVTEKGKYVELRCDPISGHTALYWYRQSLGQGPEFLIYFQGTGAADDSGLPNDRFFAVRPEGSVSTLKIQRTERGDSAVYLCASSLTGQGTGELFFGEGSRLTVL.

This chain connects TRBV7-8 to TRBJ2-7; D is uncertain. Trimming cost V 1 base and J 0 bases, with 10 bases left between them. This CDR3 spans 15 amino acids. Germline V CDR1 and CDR2: SGHVS, FQNEAQ. CDR3 coding DNA: TGTGCCAGCAGCTTAGTTGTCGGCAGCTCCTACGAGCAGTACTTC. This encodes CASSLVVGSSYEQYF.

This clone was seen only once. The chain combines TRBV18 with TRBJ1-5, with D possibly being TRBD1 (6 bases). Germline values: CDR1 KGHSH, CDR2 LQKENI. V lost 8 bases and J lost 3, with 17 bases in between. The length of the CDR3 is 15 residues. CDR3 sequence: CASQDRLEYNQPQHF. CDR3 nucleotide sequence: TGTGCCAGCCAGGACAGACTCGAGTACAATCAGCCCCAGCATTTT.

The chain recombines TRBV9 with TRBJ1-1; D is undetermined. Trimming took off 0 bases at V and 0 bases at J, with 12 bases between the two ends. Germline CDR1 SGDLS, CDR2 YYNGEE. The CDR3 consists of 16 residues. The CDR3 loop is CASSVALGGLNTEAFF. The CDR3 coding sequence is TGTGCCAGCAGCGTAGCCCTAGGTGGATTGAACACTGAAGCTTTCTTT.

V and J are TRBV25-1 and TRBJ1-2; D perhaps matches TRBD1 (5 bases). The CDR3 covers 14 residues. The germline CDR1 and CDR2 sequences are MGHDK and SYGVNS. The ends were cut back, 6 bases at V and 4 bases at J, with 15 bases in the middle. CDR3 nucleotides: TGTGCCAGCAGGAAGGGGCAGAATTCCTATGGCTACACCTTC. Protein: CASRKGQNSYGYTF.

This clone was seen only a few times. This chain links TRBV5-4 with TRBJ1-2, with 7 bases matching TRBD1. V dropped 2 bases and J dropped 4; count of bases not matched to a gene: 11. Germline assignment: CDR1 SGHNT and CDR2 YYREEE (reference sequence). This CDR3 is built from 16 residues. CDR3 in amino acids: CASSFGDSIGLYGYTF. The CDR3 region has the DNA TGTGCCAGCAGCTTCGGGGACAGTATAGGGCTCTATGGCTACACCTTC.